A selection of T cell receptor beta chains follows, all from one sample in a study of shared clonotypes between healthy human individuals. Assay used: immunoSEQ multiplex PCR; TCRdb lists only in-frame clones, some missing. The repertoire holds 2 million to 2.5 million clones, with 80% to 95% as singletons. Source material: naive CD4+ T cells from PBMCs. These receptors were collected from a man between 18 and 29 years old in good health. Some clones in this sample may be carry-over from other donors' samples. The CDR3 runs from the conserved cysteine through the conserved F or W. A D gene is named only where the DNA matches it firmly. The size field is filled for only some rows; it gives once, few, many or a size class.

abundance | j_gene | v_gene | d_gene | CDR3aa | CDR3nt
- | TRBJ2-7 | TRBV27 | TRBD2 | CASSGRLAGSYEQYF | TGTGCCAGCAGCGGGAGGCTAGCGGGATCCTACGAGCAGTACTTC
- | TRBJ2-2 | TRBV5-1 | - | CASSLGAGLGELFF | TGCGCCAGCAGCTTGGGGGCAGGGCTCGGGGAGCTGTTTTTT
- | TRBJ2-7 | TRBV6-1 | TRBD1 | CASRSRQGSDEQYF | TGTGCCAGCAGGTCGAGACAGGGGTCCGACGAGCAGTACTTC
- | TRBJ2-7 | TRBV28 | - | CASSLLGASYEQYF | TGTGCCAGCAGTTTATTGGGGGCTTCCTACGAGCAGTACTTC
- | TRBJ2-1 | TRBV5-1 | TRBD2 | CASRKVGAGDYNEQFF | TGCGCCAGCAGAAAGGTAGGGGCGGGAGACTACAATGAGCAGTTCTTC
- | TRBJ2-7 | TRBV15 | - | CATSRGGSSYEQYF | TGTGCCACCAGCAGGGGGGGTAGCTCCTACGAGCAGTACTTC
once | TRBJ2-2 | TRBV4-2 | - | CASSQVPAAGELFF | TGTGCCAGCAGCCAGGTCCCAGCGGCCGGGGAGCTGTTTTTT
- | TRBJ1-1 | TRBV7-2 | TRBD1 | CASSLTGGGTEAFF | TGTGCCAGCAGCTTGACAGGGGGTGGAACTGAAGCTTTCTTT
once | TRBJ2-1 | TRBV18 | TRBD2 | CASSPLAGGWNEQFF | TGTGCCAGCTCACCCCTCGCGGGAGGGTGGAATGAGCAGTTCTTC
- | TRBJ1-3 | TRBV5-6 | - | CASSFLGSTGNTIYF | TGTGCCAGCAGCTTCTTGGGTTCCACTGGAAACACCATATATTTT
- | TRBJ2-7 | TRBV2 | - | CASSVYGNSYEQYF | TGTGCCAGCAGTGTGTACGGGAACTCCTACGAGCAGTACTTC
- | TRBJ2-1 | TRBV12-2 | - | CASLPRGLAGVGSYNEQFF | TGTGCAAGTCTCCCTCGCGGACTAGCGGGAGTGGGCTCCTACAATGAGCAGTTCTTC
- | TRBJ2-3 | TRBV6-1 | - | CASREQGAADTQYF | TGTGCCAGCAGAGAACAGGGTGCCGCAGATACGCAGTATTTT
once | TRBJ2-7 | TRBV30 | TRBD2 | CAWSVGLAGPYEQYF | TGTGCCTGGAGTGTCGGGCTAGCGGGGCCCTACGAGCAGTACTTC
- | TRBJ2-7 | TRBV6-5 | - | CASSSDRPYEQYF | TGTGCCAGCAGTTCTGACAGACCCTACGAGCAGTACTTC
- | TRBJ1-5 | TRBV7-6 | TRBD1 | CASSSDRDQPQHF | TGTGCCAGCAGCTCGGACAGGGATCAGCCCCAGCATTTT
- | TRBJ1-1 | TRBV7-9 | TRBD1 | CASSQGRPGTGGRTEAFF | TGTGCCAGCAGCCAGGGCCGACCCGGGACAGGGGGACGTACTGAAGCTTTCTTT
- | TRBJ1-2 | TRBV30 | - | CAWEGGKANYGYTF | TGTGCCTGGGAGGGGGGGAAAGCTAACTATGGCTACACCTTC
- | TRBJ2-3 | TRBV9 | TRBD2 | CASSRTASGAPWGQYF | TGTGCCAGCAGCCGAACGGCTAGCGGGGCCCCGTGGGGGCAGTATTTT
- | TRBJ2-3 | TRBV5-4 | - | CASSLVVYPSTDTQYF | TGTGCCAGCAGCTTGGTGGTATACCCTAGCACAGATACGCAGTATTTT
- | TRBJ2-3 | TRBV27 | TRBD1 | CASSSIRDRNTDTQYF | TGTGCCAGCAGTTCAATACGGGACAGGAACACAGATACGCAGTATTTT
- | TRBJ1-4 | TRBV28 | TRBD1 | CASFRDRGEKLFF | TGTGCCAGCTTCCGGGACAGGGGTGAAAAACTGTTTTTT
- | TRBJ1-1 | TRBV29-1 | - | CSVHPGLRGDTEAFF | TGCAGCGTTCATCCGGGCCTCCGGGGGGACACTGAAGCTTTCTTT
- | TRBJ2-3 | TRBV11-3 | - | CASSHSWGLPPDTQYF | TGTGCCAGCAGCCATTCTTGGGGACTCCCGCCAGATACGCAGTATTTT
- | TRBJ2-5 | TRBV7-2 | - | CASSTRSASVKTQYF | TGTGCCAGCAGCACTCGTAGCGCCTCCGTAAAGACCCAGTACTTC
once | TRBJ2-7 | TRBV5-1 | TRBD2 | CASSLELAGAPYEQYF | TGCGCCAGCAGCTTAGAACTAGCGGGAGCCCCCTACGAGCAGTACTTC
- | TRBJ2-7 | TRBV29-1 | - | CSVEAGLSYEQYF | TGCAGCGTTGAAGCAGGTCTCTCCTACGAGCAGTACTTC
once | TRBJ2-6 | TRBV6-4 | - | CASSAGVPGANVLTF | TGTGCCAGCAGTGCGGGAGTGCCTGGGGCCAACGTCCTGACTTTC
- | TRBJ2-2 | TRBV6-5 | - | CASRPQWGNTGELFF | TGTGCCAGCAGACCACAGTGGGGCAACACCGGGGAGCTGTTTTTT
- | TRBJ2-3 | TRBV5-1 | - | CASKSLGLDPDTQYF | TGCGCCAGCAAGAGTCTAGGCCTTGATCCAGATACGCAGTATTTT
once | TRBJ2-5 | TRBV11-2 | TRBD2 | CASSYLAGGFQETQYF | TGTGCCAGCAGCTACCTAGCGGGAGGCTTCCAAGAGACCCAGTACTTC
- | TRBJ2-1 | TRBV4-1 | - | CASSQGTNQYNEQFF | TGCGCCAGCAGCCAAGGCACAAACCAATACAATGAGCAGTTCTTC
- | TRBJ1-2 | TRBV30 | - | CAWTSFRANYGYTF | TGTGCCTGGACAAGTTTCAGGGCCAACTATGGCTACACCTTC
- | TRBJ2-1 | TRBV5-6 | TRBD2 | CASNLNGGTRYEQFF | TGTGCCAGCAACCTGAACGGGGGGACTCGCTATGAGCAGTTCTTC
- | TRBJ2-2 | TRBV5-1 | - | CASSPRVTGELFF | TGCGCCAGCAGCCCGAGAGTTACCGGGGAGCTGTTTTTT
- | TRBJ2-7 | TRBV28 | - | CASSDRLLPYEQYF | TGTGCCAGCAGTGACAGACTCCTTCCCTACGAGCAGTACTTC
- | TRBJ2-7 | TRBV5-1 | TRBD1 | CASSLATGSNEQYF | TGCGCCAGCAGCTTGGCGACAGGGTCTAACGAGCAGTACTTC
- | TRBJ2-1 | TRBV28 | TRBD2 | CASSPRDYFSYNEQFF | TGTGCCAGCAGTCCCCGGGACTACTTTTCCTACAATGAGCAGTTCTTC
- | TRBJ2-1 | TRBV7-2 | TRBD1 | CASRSPGTGNHYNEQFF | TGTGCCAGCAGATCCCCCGGGACAGGGAATCACTACAATGAGCAGTTCTTC
- | TRBJ2-3 | TRBV10-1 | TRBD2 | CASILAGILDTQYF | TGCGCCAGTATCCTAGCGGGAATCTTAGATACGCAGTATTTT
- | TRBJ2-7 | TRBV4-3 | - | CASSQFASRGGSYEQYF | TGCGCCAGCAGCCAATTTGCCTCCAGGGGAGGGTCCTACGAGCAGTACTTC
- | TRBJ1-2 | TRBV28 | - | CASSTQPPGSYGYTF | TGTGCCAGCAGTACACAACCACCGGGTTCCTATGGCTACACCTTC
- | TRBJ1-2 | TRBV29-1 | - | CSVEVQRGVYGYTF | TGCAGCGTTGAAGTCCAAAGGGGGGTCTATGGCTACACCTTC
- | TRBJ2-3 | TRBV25-1 | TRBD2 | CASRGGTSGRASDTQYF | TGTGCCAGCAGAGGGGGGACTAGCGGGAGGGCCTCAGATACGCAGTATTTT
- | TRBJ2-7 | TRBV19 | - | CASSLSEQYF | TGTGCCAGTAGTCTGTCCGAGCAGTACTTC
- | TRBJ2-1 | TRBV5-1 | - | CASSLSVGSYNEQFF | TGCGCCAGCAGCTTATCAGTAGGGTCCTACAATGAGCAGTTCTTC
- | TRBJ2-7 | TRBV6-1 | - | CASQLVGYEQYF | TGTGCCAGCCAGTTGGTGGGATACGAGCAGTACTTC
- | TRBJ2-6 | TRBV28 | - | CASSLTGSGANVLTF | TGTGCCAGCAGCCTGACAGGCTCTGGGGCCAACGTCCTGACTTTC